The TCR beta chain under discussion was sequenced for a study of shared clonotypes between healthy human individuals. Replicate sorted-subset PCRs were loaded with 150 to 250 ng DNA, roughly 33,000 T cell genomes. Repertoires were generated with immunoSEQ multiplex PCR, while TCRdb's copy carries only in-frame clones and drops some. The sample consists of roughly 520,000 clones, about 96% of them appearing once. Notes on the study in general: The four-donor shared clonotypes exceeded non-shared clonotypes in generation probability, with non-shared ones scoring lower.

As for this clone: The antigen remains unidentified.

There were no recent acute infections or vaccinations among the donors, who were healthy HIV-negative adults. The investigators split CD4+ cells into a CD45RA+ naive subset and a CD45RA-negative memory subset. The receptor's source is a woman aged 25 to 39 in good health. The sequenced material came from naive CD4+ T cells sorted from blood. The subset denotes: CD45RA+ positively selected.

The CDR3 DNA is TGTGCCAGCAGCCCCCGGACTAGCGTTGCCTACGAGCAGTACTTC. This encodes CASSPRTSVAYEQYF. V is TRBV7-9 and J is TRBJ2-7, with 9 positions matching TRBD2. The J segment lost 2 bases and the V segment lost 5 bases, leaving 7 bases of the junction unmatched. The CDR3 totals 15 residues. Germline values: CDR1 SEHNR, CDR2 FQNEAQ (reference sequence).